Listed here are 21 T cell receptor beta chains from one sample, sequenced in a study of blood T cells in healthy people across ages. A second PCR of 7 to 11 cycles used a sample-barcoded 5' primer and a J-beta primer mix. TCRdb reanalysed the 5' RACE reads using MiXCR and keeps one entry per CDR3 protein. Altogether around 1,500,000 distinct CDR3 sequences are present, 25% to 30% being singletons, with the ten largest covering around 7.7%. Sample: blood. These receptors were taken from a woman aged 30 to 39 in good health.

This clonotype was detected a few times. The V call is TRBV20-1, the J call TRBJ1-3; possibly TRBD1 for D (5 bases). Trimming took 6 bases from V and 9 from J, leaving 18 bases between them. The CDR3 covers 13 residues. The V gene's germline CDR1 is DFQATT and CDR2 SNEGSKA (reference sequence). This CDR3 is CSAETEGYATIYF. CDR3 bases: TGCAGTGCCGAGACGGAGGGGTACGCCACCATATATTTT.

This clonotype was counted only a few times. The V and J genes are TRBV20-1 and TRBJ2-7; TRBD2 matches at 13 bases. This CDR3 comprises 15 residues. Germline-derived CDR1 and CDR2 are DFQATT and SNEGSKA (reference sequence). With V trimmed by 3 bases and J by 5 bases, 7 bases remained unmatched. For the CDR3, the DNA is TGCAGTGCTAGGGGTACTAGCGGGAGGGCCGACGAGCAGTACTTC. The encoded protein is CSARGTSGRADEQYF.

V and J are TRBV5-6 and TRBJ2-3; D ambiguous. CDR3 size: 16 residues. Per germline, CDR1 SGHDT and CDR2 YYEEEE. Trimming cost V 4 bases and J 1 base, with 16 bases left between them. CDR3: CASSLNGVAGTDTQYF. The CDR3 DNA is TGTGCCAGCAGCCTCAATGGGGTCGCTGGCACAGATACGCAGTATTTT.

This clonotype has only a few counts. This chain uses TRBV20-1 with TRBJ2-5; 8 nucleotides match TRBD2. The J call may be wrong; the DNA end is better matched by TRBJ2-7. This CDR3 has 15 amino acids. Per germline, CDR1 DFQATT and CDR2 SNEGSKA (reference sequence). CDR3 region: CSARDLVAGIYEQYF. The CDR3 DNA sequence: TGCAGTGCTAGAGATCTAGTAGCGGGGATATACGAGCAGTACTTC.

This clonotype was recorded at least ten times. The V gene is TRBV4-3, the J gene TRBJ1-4; TRBD1 aligns across 10 bases. Germline V gene lookup returns CDR1 LGHNA and CDR2 YSLEER. Losses at the gene ends were 5 bases for V and 6 bases for J; bases not matched to a gene: 3. The CDR3 sequence is 14 residues long. The CDR3 loop is CASSAGTGDEKLFF. The CDR3 DNA sequence: TGCGCCAGCAGCGCCGGGACAGGGGATGAAAAACTGTTTTTT.

This clonotype was seen a handful of times. V and J are TRBV6-5 and TRBJ1-5; D ambiguous. Germline-derived CDR1 and CDR2 are MNHEY and SVGAGI. The germline V and J ends were trimmed by 0 bases and 9 bases, with 15 bases remaining between them. The CDR3 runs to 15 residues. This CDR3 reads CASSYSKVSGTPQHF. The CDR3 region has the DNA TGTGCCAGCAGTTACTCGAAGGTCAGTGGAACGCCCCAGCATTTT.

This chain links TRBV3-1 with TRBJ2-7; no firm D call. CDR3 length: 14 residues. Germline V gives CDR1 LGHDT, CDR2 YNNKEL (reference sequence). Trimming took off 4 bases at V and 3 bases at J, with 13 bases between the two ends. CDR3 sequence reads: CASSPGTDDYEQYF. The CDR3 DNA reads as TGTGCCAGCAGCCCCGGTACAGACGACTACGAGCAGTACTTC.

The CDR3 here is CASRWTGGACNEQFF. Written as DNA, the CDR3 is TGTGCCAGCAGATGGACAGGGGGCGCTTGCAATGAGCAGTTCTTC. The chain is built from TRBV6-5 and TRBJ2-1; 11 nucleotides line up with TRBD1. The CDR3 extends over 15 amino acids. Per the germline V gene, CDR1 is MNHEY and CDR2 is SVGAGI. J lost 6 bases, V lost 6 bases, and 7 bases had no gene match.

This clonotype was detected many times. The CDR3 loop reads CASTSGTGEETQYF. In nucleotides, the CDR3 is TGTGCCAGCACCTCCGGGACAGGGGAAGAGACCCAGTACTTC. The chain recombines TRBV6-1 with TRBJ2-5, with 10 nucleotides matching TRBD1. Germline trimming cut 7 bases from V and 3 bases from J; bases unmatched to any gene: 5. This CDR3 spans 14 amino acids. Germline-derived CDR1 and CDR2 are MNHNS and SASEGT.

In its sample, this clonotype was seen a few times. V and J are TRBV4-1 and TRBJ2-7; 15 bases match TRBD2. With 2 bases clipped from V and 6 bases from J, the junction kept 5 bases outside the gene matches. CDR3 length: 16 residues. Germline V gene data show CDR1 as MGHRA and CDR2 as YSYEKL. The chain's CDR3 is CASSQNSGLAGGEQYF. The DNA of the CDR3 is TGCGCCAGCAGCCAAAACTCGGGACTAGCGGGAGGCGAGCAGTACTTC.

The chain uses TRBV20-1 and TRBJ2-1; the D gene is possibly TRBD1 (5 bases). Germline V gene lookup returns CDR1 DFQATT and CDR2 SNEGSKA (reference sequence). There are 17 residues in the CDR3. The ends were cut back, 6 bases at V and 0 bases at J, with 21 bases in the middle. CDR3 loop: CSAHAPTVLGSYNEQFF. The DNA of the CDR3 is TGCAGTGCCCACGCCCCGACAGTCCTCGGCTCCTACAATGAGCAGTTCTTC.

This sequence joins TRBV7-2 and TRBJ2-5; 9 bases agree with TRBD1. Germline V gene sequence: CDR1 SGHTA, CDR2 FQGNSA. J was trimmed by 11 bases and V by 0 bases; bases with no gene match: 13. The CDR3 totals 16 residues. The CDR3 DNA reads TGTGCCAGCAGCTTAGCTGTCACAGGGGGCGGGAATGAGCAGTACTTC. As protein: CASSLAVTGGGNEQYF.

V is TRBV10-3 and J is TRBJ2-3; D gene uncertain. CDR1 is ENHRY and CDR2 is SYGVKD in the germline V gene. CDR3 length: 12 residues. The V and J ends lost 5 bases and 6 bases respectively, with 9 bases between them. The CDR3 DNA reads as TGTGCCATCAGTCTACCAGGCGATACGCAGTATTTT. Translation: CAISLPGDTQYF.

Many counts were recorded for this clonotype. This rearrangement joins TRBV2 to TRBJ2-1; maybe TRBD1 (6 bases). Trimming took 6 bases from V and 5 from J, leaving 20 bases between them. The CDR3 has 16 residues. Per germline, CDR1 SNHLY and CDR2 FYNNEI. CDR3 DNA: TGTGCCAGCAGGTCGAGACAGGCCCTACTGAACAATGAGCAGTTCTTC. Translating it yields CASRSRQALLNNEQFF.

The V call is TRBV11-2, the J call TRBJ2-2; perhaps D is TRBD1 or TRBD2 (5 bases each). Germline assignment: CDR1 SGHAT and CDR2 FQNNGV. Deletions cut 5 bases from V and 9 bases from J, with 13 bases between. There are 13 residues in the CDR3. The CDR3 bases are TGTGCCAGCAGCAGACGGGGCGGGCGGGAGCTGTTTTTT. Translated: CASSRRGGRELFF.

This clonotype turned up a few times. The chain has TRBV9 and TRBJ1-3, with 8 nucleotides matching TRBD1. The length of the CDR3 is 15 residues. Germline V gene sequence: CDR1 SGDLS, CDR2 YYNGEE. J gave up 4 bases and V 4 bases, and 7 bases lay outside the gene matches. Here the CDR3 DNA reads TGTGCCAGCAGCCGTATTGGGACAGGAGGAAACACCATATATTTT. Its translation is CASSRIGTGGNTIYF.

This rearrangement joins TRBV7-9 to TRBJ2-7; the D gene is possibly TRBD2 (6 bases). The J call could be wrong; TRBJ2-5 is a better fit for the DNA end. In germline, CDR1 is SEHNR, CDR2 FQNEAQ (reference sequence). The CDR3 runs to 14 residues. The CDR3 coding sequence is TGTGCCAGCAGTTCCCCCCGGGAGCAAGAGACCCAGTACTTC. Translation: CASSSPREQETQYF.

This clonotype was seen a handful of times. The chain employs TRBV5-1 and TRBJ2-3; D perhaps matches TRBD2 (6 bases). CDR3 length: 16 residues. Trimming shortened V by 0 bases and J by 0 bases, and 11 bases separated the two germline ends. Germline-derived CDR1 and CDR2 are SGHRS and YFSETQ. The chain's CDR3 is CASSLVTGVSTDTQYF. For the CDR3, the DNA is TGCGCCAGCAGCTTGGTTACGGGGGTAAGCACAGATACGCAGTATTTT.

This clonotype was seen a few times. The DNA of the CDR3 is TGTGCCAGCAGCCCCCGCGCCATAGACAGGGAGGGATATGGCTACACCTTC. It translates to CASSPRAIDREGYGYTF. This chain uses TRBV6-1 with TRBJ1-2, with 7 bases fitting TRBD1. Germline V gives CDR1 MNHNS, CDR2 SASEGT. CDR3 length equals 17 residues. The junction had 18 bases not matched to a gene; V was cut back by 6 bases and J by 5 bases.

This clonotype has only a few counts. The chain has TRBV11-1 and TRBJ2-7; D unresolved. Germline V gene data show CDR1 as SGHAT and CDR2 as FQDESV (reference sequence). This CDR3 is built from 15 residues. The V and J ends lost 5 bases and 0 bases respectively, with 14 bases between them. The CDR3 bases are TGTGCCAGCAGCGCCCGCGAGGCCCTCTCCTACGAGCAGTACTTC. Translating it yields CASSAREALSYEQYF.

The table lists this clonotype with a few counts. CDR3 residues: CASSGGGAGNEKLFF. In DNA, the CDR3 is TGTGCCAGCAGTGGGGGGGGCGCGGGGAATGAAAAACTGTTTTTT. This chain connects TRBV12-3 or TRBV12-4 to TRBJ1-4, with a weak D call TRBD1 (6 bases). CDR3 length: 15 residues. V lost 5 bases, J lost 5 bases, and 15 bases lay in between.